This TCR beta chain was identified in a study of technical replicates of blood from several donors (TCRdb year 2017). Details on this clone: Which antigen it targets is not known. Within one base of it there is no much larger clone, and no base qualities were kept.

Library prep was done by the immunoSEQ multiplex PCR assay. TCRdb retrieved this table from immuneACCESS and kept in-frame rearrangements only. Not all clones are present; in checked studies, unresolved V genes account for under half, and no reason is known for the remainder. The sample records 72,000 or so clones, approximately 92% of which are singletons. The ten largest clones take up under 0.55% of the sample. V is clipped by 5 bases and J by 4 bases, and the sequence between their germline boundaries is 12 bases long. From the cysteine through the phenylalanine, the CDR3 covers 12 amino acids. The retained sequence is limited to the CDR3, 36 bases, with the frame set at the first base. CDR1 and CDR2 (GTSNPN, SVGIG) derive from the germline V gene (reference sequence).

This sequence originates from a human donor in good health. Sequenced material: T cells isolated from PBMCs. The chain is encoded by TRBV30 joined to TRBJ2-7; possibly the D gene is TRBD2, per 5 matching bases. The DNA is as follows: TGTGCCTGGTCGGGGAGTAGGTACGAGCAGTACTTC. Its amino acids are CAWSGSRYEQYF.